The subject of this entry is one TCR beta chain. V was pared by 1 base and J by 0 bases, with 9 bases between. The V gene's germline CDR1 is MNHNS and CDR2 SASEGT. The CDR3 totals 15 residues. The data derive from a study of blood T cell repertoires in COVID-19. Overall study context: Samples of COVID-19 (acute and convalescent) were obtained from the United States, Italy and Spain. T cells, B-cell-depleted T cells, or PBMCs supplied cDNA or gDNA.

Methods used by the authors: Using reference gene primer amplification, nucleated cell counts were estimated. Produced via immunoSEQ multiplex PCR; TCRdb's table is partial and in-frame only. Clone size and V and J calls were adopted from that table, with D and trimming inferred from the DNA. The profile shows around 39,000 clones, 65% to 85% of them singletons. Sequencing input: peripheral blood. V is TRBV6-1 and J is TRBJ1-1; D call uncertain. The sequence came from a man older than 75 with active or convalescent COVID-19. The CDR3 sequence is CASSEDPVMNTEAFF. CDR3 coding DNA: TGTGCCAGCAGTGAAGATCCAGTCATGAACACTGAAGCTTTCTTT.